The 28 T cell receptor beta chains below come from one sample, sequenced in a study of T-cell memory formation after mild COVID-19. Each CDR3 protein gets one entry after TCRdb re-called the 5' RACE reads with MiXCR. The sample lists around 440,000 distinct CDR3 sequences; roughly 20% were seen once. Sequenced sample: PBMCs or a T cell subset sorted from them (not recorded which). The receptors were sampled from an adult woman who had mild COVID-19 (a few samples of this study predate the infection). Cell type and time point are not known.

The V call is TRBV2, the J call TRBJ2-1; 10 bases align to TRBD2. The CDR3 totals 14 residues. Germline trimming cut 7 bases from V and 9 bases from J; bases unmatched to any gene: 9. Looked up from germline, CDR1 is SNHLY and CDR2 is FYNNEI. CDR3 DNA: TGTGCCAGCACGGCTAGCGGGAGAATGGGTGAGCAGTTCTTC. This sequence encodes CASTASGRMGEQFF.

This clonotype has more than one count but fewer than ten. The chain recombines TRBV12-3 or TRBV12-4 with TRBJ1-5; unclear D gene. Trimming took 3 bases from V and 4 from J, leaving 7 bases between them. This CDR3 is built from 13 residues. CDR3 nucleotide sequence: TGTGCCAGCAGTTTTGCCACGAATCAGCCCCAGCATTTT. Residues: CASSFATNQPQHF.

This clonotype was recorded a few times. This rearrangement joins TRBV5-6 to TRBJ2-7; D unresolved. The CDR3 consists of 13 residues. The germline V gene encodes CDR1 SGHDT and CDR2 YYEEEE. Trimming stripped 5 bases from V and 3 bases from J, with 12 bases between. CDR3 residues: CASRVRLGYEQYF. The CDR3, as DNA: TGTGCCAGCAGGGTTCGACTTGGCTACGAGCAGTACTTC. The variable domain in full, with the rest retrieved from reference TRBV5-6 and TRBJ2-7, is DAGVTQSPTHLIKTRGQQVTLRCSPKSGHDTVSWYQQALGQGPQFIFQYYEEEERQRGNFPDRFSGHQFPNYSSELNVNALLLGDSALYLCASRVRLGYEQYFGPGTRLTVT.

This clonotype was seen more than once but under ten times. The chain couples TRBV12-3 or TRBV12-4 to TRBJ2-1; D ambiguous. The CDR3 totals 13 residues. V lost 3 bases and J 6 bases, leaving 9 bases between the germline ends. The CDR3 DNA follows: TGTGCCAGCAGTTTTAGGGTGGCCAATGAGCAGTTCTTC. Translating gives CASSFRVANEQFF.

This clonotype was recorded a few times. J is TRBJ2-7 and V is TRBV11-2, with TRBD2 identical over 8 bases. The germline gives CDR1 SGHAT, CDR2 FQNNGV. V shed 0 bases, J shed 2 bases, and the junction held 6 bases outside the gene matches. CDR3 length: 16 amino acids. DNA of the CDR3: TGTGCCAGCAGCTTAGATTCTACTAGCGGAACCTACGAGCAGTACTTC. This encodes CASSLDSTSGTYEQYF.

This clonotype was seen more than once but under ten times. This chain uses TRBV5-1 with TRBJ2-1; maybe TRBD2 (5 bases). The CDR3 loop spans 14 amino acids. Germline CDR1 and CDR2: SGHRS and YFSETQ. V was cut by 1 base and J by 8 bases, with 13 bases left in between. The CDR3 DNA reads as TGCGCCAGCAGCTTGAATCTAGCCGTCGATGAGCAGTTCTTC. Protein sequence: CASSLNLAVDEQFF.

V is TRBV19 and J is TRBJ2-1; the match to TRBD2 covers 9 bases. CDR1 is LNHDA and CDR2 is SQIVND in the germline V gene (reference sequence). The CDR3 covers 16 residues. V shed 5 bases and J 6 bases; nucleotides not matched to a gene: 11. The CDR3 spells CASSDSDSGGFNEQFF. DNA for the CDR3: TGTGCCAGTAGTGACTCGGATAGCGGGGGCTTCAATGAGCAGTTCTTC.

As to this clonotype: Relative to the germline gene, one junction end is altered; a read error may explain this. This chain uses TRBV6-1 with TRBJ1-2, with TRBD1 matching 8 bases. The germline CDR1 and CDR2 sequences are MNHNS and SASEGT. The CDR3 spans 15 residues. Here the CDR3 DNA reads TGTGCCAGCAGCGAAGGCACAGGGGGGAACTATGGCTACACCTTC. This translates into CASSEGTGGNYGYTF.

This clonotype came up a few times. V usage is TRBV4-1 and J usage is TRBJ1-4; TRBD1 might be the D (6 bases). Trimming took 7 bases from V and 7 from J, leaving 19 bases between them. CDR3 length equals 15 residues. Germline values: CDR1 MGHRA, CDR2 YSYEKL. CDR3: CASTLGGGGGEKLFF. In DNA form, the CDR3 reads TGCGCCAGCACCCTAGGGGGAGGCGGGGGTGAAAAACTGTTTTTT.

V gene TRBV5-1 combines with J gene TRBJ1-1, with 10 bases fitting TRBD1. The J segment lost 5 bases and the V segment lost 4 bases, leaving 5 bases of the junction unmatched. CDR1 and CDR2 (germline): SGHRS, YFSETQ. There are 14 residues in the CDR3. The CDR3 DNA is TGCGCCAGCAGCCCCGGGACAGGGGTAACTGAAGCTTTCTTT. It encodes CASSPGTGVTEAFF.

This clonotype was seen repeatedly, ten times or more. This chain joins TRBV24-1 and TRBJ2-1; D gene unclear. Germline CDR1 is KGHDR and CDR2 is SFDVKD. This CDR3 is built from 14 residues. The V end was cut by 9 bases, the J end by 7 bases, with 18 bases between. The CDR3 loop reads CATSDYNRINEQFF. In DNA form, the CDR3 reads TGTGCCACCTCCGATTATAATCGGATTAATGAGCAGTTCTTC.

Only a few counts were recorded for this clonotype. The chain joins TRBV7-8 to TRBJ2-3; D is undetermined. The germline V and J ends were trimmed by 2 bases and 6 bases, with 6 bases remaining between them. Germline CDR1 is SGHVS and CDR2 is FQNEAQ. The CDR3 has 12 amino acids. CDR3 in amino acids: CASSLWWDTQYF. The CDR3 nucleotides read TGTGCCAGCAGCTTATGGTGGGATACGCAGTATTTT.

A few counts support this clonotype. This CDR3 reads CASCMDVETEAFF. CDR3 sequence (DNA): TGTGCCAGCTGCATGGATGTGGAAACTGAAGCTTTCTTT. This rearrangement joins TRBV2 to TRBJ1-1; D is undetermined. Trimming removed 8 bases from V and 5 bases from J, with 15 bases in between. In germline, CDR1 is SNHLY, CDR2 FYNNEI. The CDR3 spans 13 residues.

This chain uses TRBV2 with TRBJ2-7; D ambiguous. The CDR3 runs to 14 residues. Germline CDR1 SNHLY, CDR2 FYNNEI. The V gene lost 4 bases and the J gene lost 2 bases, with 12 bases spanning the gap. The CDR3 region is CASSAWGPTYEQYF. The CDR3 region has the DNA TGTGCCAGCAGTGCTTGGGGTCCAACCTACGAGCAGTACTTC.

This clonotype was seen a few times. The CDR3 sequence is CASSTLYGYTF. DNA of the CDR3: TGTGCCAGCAGCACCCTGTATGGCTACACCTTC. The chain is built from TRBV12-3 or TRBV12-4 and TRBJ1-2, with unresolved D. This CDR3 comprises 11 residues. V was trimmed by 6 bases and J by 5 bases, leaving 7 bases between them.

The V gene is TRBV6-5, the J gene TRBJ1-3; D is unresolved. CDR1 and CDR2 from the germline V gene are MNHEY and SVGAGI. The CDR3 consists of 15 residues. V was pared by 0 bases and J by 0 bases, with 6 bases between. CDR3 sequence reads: CASSYSAFSGNTIYF. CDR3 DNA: TGTGCCAGCAGTTACTCCGCCTTCTCTGGAAACACCATATATTTT.

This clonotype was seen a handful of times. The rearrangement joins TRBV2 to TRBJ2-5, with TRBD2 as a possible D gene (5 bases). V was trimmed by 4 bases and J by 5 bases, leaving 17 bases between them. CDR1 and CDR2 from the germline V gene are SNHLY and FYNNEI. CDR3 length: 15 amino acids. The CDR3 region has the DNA TGTGCCAGCAGTGGCCGACTCGGTAGGAGGGAGACCCAGTACTTC. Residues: CASSGRLGRRETQYF. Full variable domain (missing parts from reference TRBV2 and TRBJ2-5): EPEVTQTPSHQVTQMGQEVILRCVPISNHLYFYWYRQILGQKVEFLVSFYNNEISEKSEIFDDQFSVERPDGSNFTLKIRSTKLEDSAMYFCASSGRLGRRETQYFGPGTRLLVL.

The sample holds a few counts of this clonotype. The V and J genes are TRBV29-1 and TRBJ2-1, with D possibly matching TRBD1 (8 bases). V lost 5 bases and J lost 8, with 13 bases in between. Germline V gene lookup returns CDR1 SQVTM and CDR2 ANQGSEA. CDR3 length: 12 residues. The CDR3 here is CSVNRGGDEQFF. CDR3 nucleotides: TGCAGCGTTAACAGGGGGGGGGATGAGCAGTTCTTC.

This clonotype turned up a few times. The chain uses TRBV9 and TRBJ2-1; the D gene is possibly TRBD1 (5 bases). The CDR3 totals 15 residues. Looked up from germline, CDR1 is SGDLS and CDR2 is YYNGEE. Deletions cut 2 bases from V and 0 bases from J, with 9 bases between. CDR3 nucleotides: TGTGCCAGCAGCGTTGGGGCGAGCTCCTACAATGAGCAGTTCTTC. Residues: CASSVGASSYNEQFF.

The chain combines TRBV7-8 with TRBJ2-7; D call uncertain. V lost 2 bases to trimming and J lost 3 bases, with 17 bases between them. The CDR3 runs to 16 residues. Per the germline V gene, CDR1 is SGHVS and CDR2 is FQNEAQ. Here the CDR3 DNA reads TGTGCCAGCAGCTTAAGGCGATTTTGGGCGAACTACGAGCAGTACTTC. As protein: CASSLRRFWANYEQYF.

The CDR3 nucleotides read TGTGCCAGCAGCTTAGTCCCGACTCGCTACGAGCAGTACTTC. This gives the protein CASSLVPTRYEQYF. This chain links TRBV7-2 with TRBJ2-7; D remains unclear. V was pared by 1 base and J by 3 bases, with 10 bases between. Germline CDR1 is SGHTA and CDR2 is FQGNSA. The CDR3 has 14 amino acids.

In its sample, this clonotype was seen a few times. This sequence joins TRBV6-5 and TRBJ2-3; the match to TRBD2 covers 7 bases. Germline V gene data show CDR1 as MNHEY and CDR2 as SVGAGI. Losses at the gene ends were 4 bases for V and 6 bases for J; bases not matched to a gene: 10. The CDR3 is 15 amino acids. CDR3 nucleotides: TGTGCCAGCAGTTTGGGCGGGAGTGGGCTGGATACGCAGTATTTT. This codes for CASSLGGSGLDTQYF.

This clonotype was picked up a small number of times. The CDR3 loop reads CATSDSWTNPNNEQFF. CDR3 nucleotides: TGTGCCACCAGTGATAGCTGGACTAACCCTAACAATGAGCAGTTCTTC. This sequence joins TRBV24-1 and TRBJ2-1, with a weak D call TRBD2 (6 bases). The V gene's germline CDR1 is KGHDR and CDR2 SFDVKD. The CDR3 extends over 16 amino acids. With 3 bases removed from V and 5 bases from J, the gap between germline ends came to 16 bases.

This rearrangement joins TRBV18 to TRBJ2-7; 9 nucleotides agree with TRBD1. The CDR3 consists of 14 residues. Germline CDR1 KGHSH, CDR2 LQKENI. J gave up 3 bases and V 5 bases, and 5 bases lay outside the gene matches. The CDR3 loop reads CASSTLTGGYEQYF. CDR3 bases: TGTGCCAGCTCAACGTTGACAGGGGGCTACGAGCAGTACTTC.

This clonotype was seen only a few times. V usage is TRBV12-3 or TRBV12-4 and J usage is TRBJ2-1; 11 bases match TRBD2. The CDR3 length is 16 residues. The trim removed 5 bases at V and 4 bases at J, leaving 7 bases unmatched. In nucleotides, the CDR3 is TGTGCCAGCAGTGGGCTAGCGGGGGGCTTATACAATGAGCAGTTCTTC. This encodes CASSGLAGGLYNEQFF.

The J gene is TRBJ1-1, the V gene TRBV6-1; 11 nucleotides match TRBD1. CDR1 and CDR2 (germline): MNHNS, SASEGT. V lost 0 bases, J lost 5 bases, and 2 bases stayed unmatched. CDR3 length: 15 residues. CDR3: CASSEAGQGGTEAFF. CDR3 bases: TGTGCCAGCAGTGAAGCGGGACAGGGGGGGACTGAAGCTTTCTTT.

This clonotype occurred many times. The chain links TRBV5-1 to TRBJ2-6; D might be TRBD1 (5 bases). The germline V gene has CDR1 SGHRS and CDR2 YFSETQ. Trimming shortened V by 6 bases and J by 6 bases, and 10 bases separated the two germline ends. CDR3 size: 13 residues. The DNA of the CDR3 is TGCGCCAGCAAGGCAGGGCAGGCCAACGTCCTGACTTTC. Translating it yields CASKAGQANVLTF. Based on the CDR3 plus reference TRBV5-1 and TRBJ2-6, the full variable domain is KAGVTQTPRYLIKTRGQQVTLSCSPISGHRSVSWYQQTPGQGLQFLFEYFSETQRNKGNFPGRFSGRQFSNSRSEMNVSTLELGDSALYLCASKAGQANVLTFGAGSRLTVL.

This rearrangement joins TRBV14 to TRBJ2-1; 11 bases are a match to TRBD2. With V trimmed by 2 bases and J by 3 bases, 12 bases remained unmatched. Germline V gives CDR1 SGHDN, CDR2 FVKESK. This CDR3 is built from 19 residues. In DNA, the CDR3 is TGTGCCAGCAGCCAATCATCTAGCGGGGGGCCACAATTCTACAATGAGCAGTTCTTC. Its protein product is CASSQSSSGGPQFYNEQFF.